This entry lists 5 T cell receptor beta chains sequenced from one sample in a study of OX40 agonist ivuxolimab in advanced cancers. Libraries were prepared by immunoSEQ multiplex PCR; TCRdb keeps only in-frame clonotypes and omits some of them. The sample holds 70,000 to 75,000 clones, about 88% seen once. Sequencing was performed on CD4+ or CD8+ T cells sorted from blood, taken in a trial of the OX40 agonist ivuxolimab. These receptors were collected from an adult with an advanced solid tumor such as melanoma, head and neck, liver or kidney cancer.

The rearrangement links TRBV5-6 to TRBJ1-2, with unresolved D. The V gene's germline CDR1 is SGHDT and CDR2 YYEEEE. This CDR3 has 13 residues. Trimming stripped 1 base from V and 7 bases from J, with 11 bases between. CDR3 bases: TGTGCCAGCAGCTTGATCGGGGTGGGTGGCTACACCTTC. This translates into CASSLIGVGGYTF.

CDR3 bases: TGTGCCAGCAGCCCCCGGACGGGGTCCGACGAGCAGTACTTC. Residues: CASSPRTGSDEQYF. V and J are TRBV7-9 and TRBJ2-7; perhaps TRBD2 as D (5 bases). Looked up from germline, CDR1 is SEHNR and CDR2 is FQNEAQ (reference sequence). The germline V and J ends were trimmed by 5 bases and 5 bases, with 16 bases remaining between them. This CDR3 contains 14 residues.

This chain links TRBV18 with TRBJ2-3, with 10 bases aligning to TRBD2. This CDR3 region has 19 residues. V shed 0 bases, J shed 5 bases, and the junction held 14 bases outside the gene matches. Germline V gene sequence: CDR1 KGHSH, CDR2 LQKENI. The chain's CDR3 is CASSPPGMAVAGGGDTQYF. The CDR3 bases are TGTGCCAGCTCACCACCGGGGATGGCCGTAGCGGGAGGAGGAGATACGCAGTATTTT. Full variable domain (remainder filled in from reference TRBV18 and TRBJ2-3): NAGVMQNPRHLVRRRGQEARLRCSPMKGHSHVYWYRQLPEEGLKFMVYLQKENIIDESGMPKERFSAEFPKEGPSILRIQQVVRGDSAAYFCASSPPGMAVAGGGDTQYFGPGTRLTVL.

This chain connects TRBV6-1 to TRBJ1-2, with unresolved D. V was clipped by 7 bases and J by 2 bases, with 5 bases between them. Germline lookup yields CDR1 MNHNS and CDR2 SASEGT. The CDR3 has 11 residues. Here the CDR3 DNA reads TGTGCCAGCAAACAGAACTATGGCTACACCTTC. Encoded protein: CASKQNYGYTF.

This chain links TRBV28 with TRBJ2-5; D is unclear. The CDR3 has 13 amino acids. The V and J ends lost 5 bases and 4 bases respectively, with 11 bases between them. Looked up from germline, CDR1 is MDHEN and CDR2 is SYDVKM. The CDR3 here is CASSPSEVETQYF. CDR3 in DNA: TGTGCCAGCAGTCCCTCAGAGGTAGAGACCCAGTACTTC. The variable domain in full, with the rest retrieved from reference TRBV28 and TRBJ2-5, is DVKVTQSSRYLVKRTGEKVFLECVQDMDHENMFWYRQDPGLGLRLIYFSYDVKMKEKGDIPEGYSVSREKKERFSLILESASTNQTSMYLCASSPSEVETQYFGPGTRLLVL.